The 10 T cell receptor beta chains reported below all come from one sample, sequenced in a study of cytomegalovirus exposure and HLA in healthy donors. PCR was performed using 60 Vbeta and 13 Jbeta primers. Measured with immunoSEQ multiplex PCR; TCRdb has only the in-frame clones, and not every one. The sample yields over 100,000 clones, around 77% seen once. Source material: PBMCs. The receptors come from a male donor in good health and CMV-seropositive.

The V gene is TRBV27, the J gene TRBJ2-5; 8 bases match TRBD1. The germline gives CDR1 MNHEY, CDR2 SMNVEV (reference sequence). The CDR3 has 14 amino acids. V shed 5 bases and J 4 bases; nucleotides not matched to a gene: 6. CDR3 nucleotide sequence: TGTGCCAGCAGTCGGGGACAGGTCGGAGAGACCCAGTACTTC. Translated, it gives CASSRGQVGETQYF.

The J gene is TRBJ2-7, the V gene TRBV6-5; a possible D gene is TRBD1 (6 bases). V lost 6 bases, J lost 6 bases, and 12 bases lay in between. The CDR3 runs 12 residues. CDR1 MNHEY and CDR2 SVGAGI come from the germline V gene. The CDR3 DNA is TGTGCCAGCAGGCGAGGGACATCCGAGCAGTACTTC. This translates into CASRRGTSEQYF.

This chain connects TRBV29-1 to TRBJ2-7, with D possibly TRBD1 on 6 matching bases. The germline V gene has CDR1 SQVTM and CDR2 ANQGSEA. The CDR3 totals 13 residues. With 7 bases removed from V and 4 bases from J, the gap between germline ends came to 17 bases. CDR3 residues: CSGRHRDRYEQYF. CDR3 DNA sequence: TGCAGCGGAAGACACAGGGATAGGTACGAGCAGTACTTC.

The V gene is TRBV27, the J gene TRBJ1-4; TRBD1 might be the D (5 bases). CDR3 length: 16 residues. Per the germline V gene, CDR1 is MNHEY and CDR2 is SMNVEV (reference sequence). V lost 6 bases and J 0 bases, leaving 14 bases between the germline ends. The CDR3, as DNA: TGTGCCAGCAGACGCGGGACCGAGGCAACTAATGAAAAACTGTTTTTT. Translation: CASRRGTEATNEKLFF.

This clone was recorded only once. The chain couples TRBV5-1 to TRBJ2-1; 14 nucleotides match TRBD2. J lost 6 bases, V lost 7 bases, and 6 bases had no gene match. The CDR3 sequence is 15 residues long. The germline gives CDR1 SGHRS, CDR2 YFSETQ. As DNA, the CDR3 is TGCGCCAGCGGGGGGGGACTAGCGGGAGTCAATGAGCAGTTCTTC. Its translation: CASGGGLAGVNEQFF. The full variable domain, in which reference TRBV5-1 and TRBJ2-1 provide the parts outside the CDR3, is KAGVTQTPRYLIKTRGQQVTLSCSPISGHRSVSWYQQTPGQGLQFLFEYFSETQRNKGNFPGRFSGRQFSNSRSEMNVSTLELGDSALYLCASGGGLAGVNEQFFGPGTRLTVL.

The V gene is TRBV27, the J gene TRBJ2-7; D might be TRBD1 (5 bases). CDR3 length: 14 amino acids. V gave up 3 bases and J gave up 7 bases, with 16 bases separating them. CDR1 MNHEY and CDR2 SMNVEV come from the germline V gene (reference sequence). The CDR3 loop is CASSLAQGLSEQYF. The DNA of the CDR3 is TGTGCCAGCAGTTTGGCGCAGGGCTTGAGTGAGCAGTACTTC.

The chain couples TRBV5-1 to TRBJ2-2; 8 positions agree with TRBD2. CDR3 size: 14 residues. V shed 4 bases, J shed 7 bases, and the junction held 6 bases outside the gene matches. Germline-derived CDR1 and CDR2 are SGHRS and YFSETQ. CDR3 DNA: TGCGCCAGCAGCCAAACTAGCGGCGTCGGGGAGCTGTTTTTT. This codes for CASSQTSGVGELFF. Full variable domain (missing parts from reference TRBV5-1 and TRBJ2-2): KAGVTQTPRYLIKTRGQQVTLSCSPISGHRSVSWYQQTPGQGLQFLFEYFSETQRNKGNFPGRFSGRQFSNSRSEMNVSTLELGDSALYLCASSQTSGVGELFFGEGSRLTVL.

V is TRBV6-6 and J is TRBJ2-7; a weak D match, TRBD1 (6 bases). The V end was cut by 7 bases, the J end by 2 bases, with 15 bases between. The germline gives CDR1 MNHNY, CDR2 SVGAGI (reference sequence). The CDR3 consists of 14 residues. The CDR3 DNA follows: TGTGCCAGCATAAAGACAGGTTTAGCCTACGAGCAGTACTTC. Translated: CASIKTGLAYEQYF.

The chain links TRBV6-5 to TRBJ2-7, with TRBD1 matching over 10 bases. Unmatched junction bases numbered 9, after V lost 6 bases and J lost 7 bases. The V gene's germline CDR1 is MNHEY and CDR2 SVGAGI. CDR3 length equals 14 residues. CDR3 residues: CASSRDRGLSEQYF. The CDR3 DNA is TGTGCCAGCAGCCGTGACAGGGGGCTTAGTGAGCAGTACTTC.

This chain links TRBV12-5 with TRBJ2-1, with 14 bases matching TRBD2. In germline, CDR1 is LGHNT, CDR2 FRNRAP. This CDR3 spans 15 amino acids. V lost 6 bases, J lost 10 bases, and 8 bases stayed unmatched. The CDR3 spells CASGLTSGRAREQFF. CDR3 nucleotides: TGTGCTAGTGGGTTGACTAGCGGGAGGGCCAGAGAGCAGTTCTTC. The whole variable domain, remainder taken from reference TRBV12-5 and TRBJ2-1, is DARVTQTPRHKVTEMGQEVTMRCQPILGHNTVFWYRQTMMQGLELLAYFRNRAPLDDSGMPKDRFSAEMPDATLATLKIQPSEPRDSAVYFCASGLTSGRAREQFFGPGTRLTVL.